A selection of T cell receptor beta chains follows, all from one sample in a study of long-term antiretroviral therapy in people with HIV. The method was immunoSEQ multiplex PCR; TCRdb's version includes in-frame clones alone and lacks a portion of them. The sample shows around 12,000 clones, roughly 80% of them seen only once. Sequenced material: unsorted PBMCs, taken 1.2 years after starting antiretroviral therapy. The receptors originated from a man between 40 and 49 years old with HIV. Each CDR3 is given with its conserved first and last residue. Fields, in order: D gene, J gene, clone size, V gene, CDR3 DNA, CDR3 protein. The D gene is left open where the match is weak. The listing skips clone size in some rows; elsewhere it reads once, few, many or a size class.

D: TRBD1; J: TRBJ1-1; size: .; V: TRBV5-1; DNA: TGCGCCAGCAGCTTGGAGGGGGCGCGGACCACTGAAGCTTTCTTT; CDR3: CASSLEGARTTEAFF
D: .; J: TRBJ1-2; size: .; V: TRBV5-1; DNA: TGCGCCAGCAGCTTGGCCCAGGGTACCTACACCTTC; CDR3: CASSLAQGTYTF
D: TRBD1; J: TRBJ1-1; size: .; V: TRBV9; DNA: TGTGCCAGCAGCCCCGGGACAGCCATAAACATGAACACTGAAGCTTTCTTT; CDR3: CASSPGTAINMNTEAFF
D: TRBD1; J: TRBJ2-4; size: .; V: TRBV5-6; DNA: TGTGCCAGCAGCCCCGGACAGGGTTACATTCAGTACTTC; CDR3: CASSPGQGYIQYF
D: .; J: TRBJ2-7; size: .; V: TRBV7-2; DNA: TGTGCCAGCAGCTTAGTAGGACACTACGAGCAGTACTTC; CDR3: CASSLVGHYEQYF
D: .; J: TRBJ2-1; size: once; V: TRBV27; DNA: TGTGCCAGCAGTTTACTAGGGAATGAGCAGTTCTTC; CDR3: CASSLLGNEQFF
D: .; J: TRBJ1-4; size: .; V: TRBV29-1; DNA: TGCAGCGTAGCGGACAGCAGGGCTAATGAAAAACTGTTTTTT; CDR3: CSVADSRANEKLFF
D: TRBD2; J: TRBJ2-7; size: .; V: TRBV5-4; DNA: TGTGCCAGCAGCTTGAGACTAGCGGGAAGGGAAGAGCAGTACTTC; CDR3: CASSLRLAGREEQYF
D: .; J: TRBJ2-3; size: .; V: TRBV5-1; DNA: TGCGCCAGCAGCTTGGGGGGAACCACAGATACGCAGTATTTT; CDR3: CASSLGGTTDTQYF
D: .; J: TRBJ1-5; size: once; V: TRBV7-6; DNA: TGTGCCAGCAGCTTATCTCCGGGGGGTCAGCCCCAGCATTTT; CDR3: CASSLSPGGQPQHF
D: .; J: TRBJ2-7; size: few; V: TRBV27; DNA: TGTGCCAGCAGTTGGCAGGGCCACTCCTACGAGCAGTACTTC; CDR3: CASSWQGHSYEQYF
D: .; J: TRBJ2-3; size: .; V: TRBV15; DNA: TGTGCCACCAGCAGAGATACCGATACGCAGTATTTT; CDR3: CATSRDTDTQYF
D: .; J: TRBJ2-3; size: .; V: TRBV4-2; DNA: TGTGCCAGCAGCCAAGAGGTTGGGGGGGGCGCTGGGGCAGATACGCAGTATTTT; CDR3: CASSQEVGGGAGADTQYF
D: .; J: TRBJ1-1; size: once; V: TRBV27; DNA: TGTGCCAGCAGTTTAGCCGCGGGAGCGGGGTACACTGAAGCTTTCTTT; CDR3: CASSLAAGAGYTEAFF
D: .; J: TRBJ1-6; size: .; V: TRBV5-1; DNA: TGCGCCAGCAGCCCACAGACGGCGGATAATTCACCCCTCCACTTT; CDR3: CASSPQTADNSPLHF
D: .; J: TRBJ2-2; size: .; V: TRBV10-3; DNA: TGTGCCATCAGTGAGTCAGCGTTTGGGACGAGGGTTTCCGGGGAGCTGTTTTTT; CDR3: CAISESAFGTRVSGELFF
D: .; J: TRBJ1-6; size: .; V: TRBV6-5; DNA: TGTGCCAGCAGTTACTCGGGGAGGAATTCACCCCTCCACTTT; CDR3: CASSYSGRNSPLHF
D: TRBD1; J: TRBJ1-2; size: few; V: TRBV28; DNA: TGTGCCAGCAGCCGGACAGGGGGCGGCTATGGCTACACCTTC; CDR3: CASSRTGGGYGYTF
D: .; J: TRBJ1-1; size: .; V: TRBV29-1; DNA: TGCAGCGCCGACGGGCCGAACACTGAAGCTTTCTTT; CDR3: CSADGPNTEAFF
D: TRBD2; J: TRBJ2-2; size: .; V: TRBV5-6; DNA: TGTGCCAGCAGCTTGCGTCGGGGGGGCCTCACCGGGGAGCTGTTTTTT; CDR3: CASSLRRGGLTGELFF
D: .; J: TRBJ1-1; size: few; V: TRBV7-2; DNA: TGTGCCAGCAGCTCCTCTGTGAACACTGAAGCTTTCTTT; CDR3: CASSSSVNTEAFF
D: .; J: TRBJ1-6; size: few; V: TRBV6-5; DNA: TGTGCCAGCAGCCGGACAACTTATAATTCACCCCTCCACTTT; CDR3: CASSRTTYNSPLHF
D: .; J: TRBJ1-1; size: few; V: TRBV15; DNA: TGTGCCACCAGCAGAGAAGTCGCCACTGAAGCTTTCTTT; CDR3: CATSREVATEAFF
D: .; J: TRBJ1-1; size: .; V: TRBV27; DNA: TGTGCCAGCAGCCCATGGGACCGGAGCACTGAAGCTTTCTTT; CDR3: CASSPWDRSTEAFF
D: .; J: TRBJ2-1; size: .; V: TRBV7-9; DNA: TGTGCCAGCAGCTTGACAGTCTACAATGAGCAGTTCTTC; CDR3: CASSLTVYNEQFF
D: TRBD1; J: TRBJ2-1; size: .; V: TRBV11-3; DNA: TGTGCCAGCAGCTCTCGACAGGGTGCCTACAATGAGCAGTTCTTC; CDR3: CASSSRQGAYNEQFF
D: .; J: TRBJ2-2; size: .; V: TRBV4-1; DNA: TGCGCCAGCAGCCAAGATGGCGGCCACCCCGGGGAGCTGTTTTTT; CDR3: CASSQDGGHPGELFF
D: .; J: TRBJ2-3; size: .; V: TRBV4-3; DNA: TGCGCCAGCAGCCAGGCCGTGGGGATGGGTTCTAGCACAGATACGCAGTATTTT; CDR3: CASSQAVGMGSSTDTQYF
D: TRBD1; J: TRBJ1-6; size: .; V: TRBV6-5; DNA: TGTGCCAGCAGTCCCGGACAGGCGGGTGATTCACCCCTCCACTTT; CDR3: CASSPGQAGDSPLHF
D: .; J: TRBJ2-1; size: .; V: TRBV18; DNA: TGTGCCAGCTCCCCCCTGGGGGATGAGCAGTTCTTC; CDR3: CASSPLGDEQFF
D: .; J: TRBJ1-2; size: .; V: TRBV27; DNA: TGTGCCAGCAGTTTATCGGCGTCAAACTATGGCTACACCTTC; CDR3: CASSLSASNYGYTF
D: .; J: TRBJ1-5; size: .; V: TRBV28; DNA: TGTGCCAGCACCCGCAGCAATCAGCCCCAGCATTTT; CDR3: CASTRSNQPQHF
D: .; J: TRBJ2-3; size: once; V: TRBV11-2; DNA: TGTGCCAGCAGCTTACTCTCCAGGGGTATCACAGATACGCAGTATTTT; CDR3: CASSLLSRGITDTQYF
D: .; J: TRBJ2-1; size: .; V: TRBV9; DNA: TGTGCCAGCAGCGTAGGGACGGGGGCCTTCGGTGAGCAGTTCTTC; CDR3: CASSVGTGAFGEQFF
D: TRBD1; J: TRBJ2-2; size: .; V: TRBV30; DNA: TGTGCCTGGGCGGACAGGGGGCAGGTCGGGGAGCTGTTTTTT; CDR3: CAWADRGQVGELFF
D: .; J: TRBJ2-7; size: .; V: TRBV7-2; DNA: TGTGCCAGCAGCTTAGGTACAGGTACGACCTACGAGCAGTACTTC; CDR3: CASSLGTGTTYEQYF
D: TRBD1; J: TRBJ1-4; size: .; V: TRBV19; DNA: TGTGCCAGTAGTGGGACAGCAACTAATGAAAAACTGTTTTTT; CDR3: CASSGTATNEKLFF
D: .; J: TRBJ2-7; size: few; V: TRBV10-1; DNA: TGCGCCAGCAGTGAGGGACTGGGTTCCTACGAGCAGTACTTC; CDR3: CASSEGLGSYEQYF
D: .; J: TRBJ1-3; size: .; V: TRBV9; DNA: TGTGCCAGCAGCGCCCAAGGATTCTCTGGAAACACCATATATTTT; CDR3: CASSAQGFSGNTIYF
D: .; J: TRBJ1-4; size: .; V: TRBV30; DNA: TGTGCCTGGAGTGTAAGTGATGAAAAACTGTTTTTT; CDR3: CAWSVSDEKLFF
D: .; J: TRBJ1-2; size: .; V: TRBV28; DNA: TGTGCCAGCAGTTTATTAGACTCCCAAGCGTATGGCTACACCTTC; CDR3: CASSLLDSQAYGYTF
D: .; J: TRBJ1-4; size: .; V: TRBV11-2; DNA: TGTGCCAGCAGCTTAGATCGGGCCGCAACTAATGAAAAACTGTTTTTT; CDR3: CASSLDRAATNEKLFF
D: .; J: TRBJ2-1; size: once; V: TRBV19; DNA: TGTGCCAGTATCTCCAGGGAGTACAATGAGCAGTTCTTC; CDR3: CASISREYNEQFF
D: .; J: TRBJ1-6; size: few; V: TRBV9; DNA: TGTGCCAGCAGCGTAGTTGCGACATCCGATTCACCCCTCCACTTT; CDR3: CASSVVATSDSPLHF
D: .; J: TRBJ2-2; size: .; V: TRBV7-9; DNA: TGTGCCAGCAGCTTAGACACCGGGGAGCTGTTTTTT; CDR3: CASSLDTGELFF
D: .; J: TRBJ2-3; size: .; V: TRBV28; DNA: TGTGCCAGCAGTCACTCGGGGGCCCCTGGCACAGATACGCAGTATTTT; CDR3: CASSHSGAPGTDTQYF